These 3 T cell receptor beta chains share one sample of origin, sequenced in a study of blood T cell repertoires in COVID-19. Here immunoSEQ multiplex PCR was the method, and the copy in TCRdb shows in-frame clones only, minus some. The table shows roughly 180,000 clones, with roughly nine tenths occurring only once. Sequences were obtained from peripheral blood. These receptor sequences come from a woman aged 30 to 39 with active or convalescent COVID-19.

The chain is built from TRBV6-5 and TRBJ1-2, with D possibly matching TRBD1 (5 bases). V was clipped by 6 bases and J by 6 bases, with 17 bases between them. CDR1 MNHEY and CDR2 SVGAGI come from the germline V gene. This CDR3 spans 14 amino acids. In nucleotides, the CDR3 is TGTGCCAGCAGGAGGGGAGGAGGGTCTCATGGCTACACCTTC. Translating it yields CASRRGGGSHGYTF.

The CDR3 nucleotides are TGTGCCACCTCAGGGGGCGCGGGCACCGGGGAGCTGTTTTTT. It is translated as CATSGGAGTGELFF. This sequence joins TRBV6-5 and TRBJ2-2; TRBD1 agrees at 8 bases. The CDR3 extends over 14 amino acids. Germline values: CDR1 MNHEY, CDR2 SVGAGI. The ends lost 10 bases at V and 4 bases at J; junction bases unmatched: 8.

V gene TRBV27 combines with J gene TRBJ2-1, with TRBD2 identical over 9 bases. From germline, CDR1 is MNHEY and CDR2 SMNVEV (reference sequence). V lost 4 bases and J lost 5; bases outside the gene matches: 9. The CDR3 has 16 amino acids. CDR3 amino acids: CASSSLAGVADNEQFF. CDR3 nucleotide sequence: TGTGCCAGCAGTTCATTAGCGGGAGTCGCCGACAATGAGCAGTTCTTC.